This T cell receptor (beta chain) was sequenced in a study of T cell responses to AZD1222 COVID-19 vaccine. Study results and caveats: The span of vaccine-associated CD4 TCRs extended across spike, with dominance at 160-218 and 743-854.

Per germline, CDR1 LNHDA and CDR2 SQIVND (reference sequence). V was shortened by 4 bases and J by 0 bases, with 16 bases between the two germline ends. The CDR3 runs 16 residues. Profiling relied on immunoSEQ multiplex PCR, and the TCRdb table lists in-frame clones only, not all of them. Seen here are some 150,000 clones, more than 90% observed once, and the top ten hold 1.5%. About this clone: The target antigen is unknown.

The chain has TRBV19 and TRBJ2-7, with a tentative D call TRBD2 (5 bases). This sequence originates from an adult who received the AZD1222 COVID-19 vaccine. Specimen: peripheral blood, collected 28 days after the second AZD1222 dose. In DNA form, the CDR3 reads TGTGCCAGTAGTACCCGGACTTCGAAGAGCTCCTACGAGCAGTACTTC. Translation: CASSTRTSKSSYEQYF.